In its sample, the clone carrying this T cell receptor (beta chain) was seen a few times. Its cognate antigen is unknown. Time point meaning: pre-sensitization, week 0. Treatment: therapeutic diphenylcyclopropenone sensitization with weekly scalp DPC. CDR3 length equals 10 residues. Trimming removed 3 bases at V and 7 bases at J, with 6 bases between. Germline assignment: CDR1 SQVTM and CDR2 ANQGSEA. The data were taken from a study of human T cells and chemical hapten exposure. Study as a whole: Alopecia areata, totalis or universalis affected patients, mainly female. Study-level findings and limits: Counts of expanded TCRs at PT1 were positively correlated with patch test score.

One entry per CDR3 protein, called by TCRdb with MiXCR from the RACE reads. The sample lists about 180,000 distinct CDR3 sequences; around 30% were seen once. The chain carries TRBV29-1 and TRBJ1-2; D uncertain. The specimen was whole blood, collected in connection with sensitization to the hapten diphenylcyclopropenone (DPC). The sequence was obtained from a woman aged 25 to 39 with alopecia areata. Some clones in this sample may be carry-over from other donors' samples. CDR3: CSVDTGGYTF. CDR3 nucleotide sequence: TGCAGCGTTGACACTGGTGGCTACACCTTC.